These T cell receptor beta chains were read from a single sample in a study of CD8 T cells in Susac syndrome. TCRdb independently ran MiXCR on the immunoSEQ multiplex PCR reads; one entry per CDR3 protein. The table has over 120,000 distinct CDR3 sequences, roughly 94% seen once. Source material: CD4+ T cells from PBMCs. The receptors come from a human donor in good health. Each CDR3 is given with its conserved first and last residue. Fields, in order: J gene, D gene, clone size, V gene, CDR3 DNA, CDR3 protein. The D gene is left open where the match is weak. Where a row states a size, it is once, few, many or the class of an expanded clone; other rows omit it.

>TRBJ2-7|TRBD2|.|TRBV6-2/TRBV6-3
TGTGCCAGCAGAAAAGCGGGAGATAACTACGAGCAGTACTTC
CASRKAGDNYEQYF
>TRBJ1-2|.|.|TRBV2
TGTGCCAGCAGTGAAGGAGGGTTCGAGGGCTACACCTTC
CASSEGGFEGYTF
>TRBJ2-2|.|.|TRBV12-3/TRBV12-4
TGTGCCAGCAGTTTCGGGCCAAACACCGGGGAGCTGTTTTTT
CASSFGPNTGELFF
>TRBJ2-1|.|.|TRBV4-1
TGCGCCAGCAGCCAACTAGACCTCGTGACTTACAATGAGCAGTTCTTC
CASSQLDLVTYNEQFF
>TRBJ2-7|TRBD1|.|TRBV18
TGTGCCAGCTCACCGACAGGGACCTCCTACGAGCAGTACTTC
CASSPTGTSYEQYF
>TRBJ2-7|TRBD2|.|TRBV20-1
TGCAGTGCGGGTAGCGGGAGTGGCTACGAGCAGTACTTC
CSAGSGSGYEQYF
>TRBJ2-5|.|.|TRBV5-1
TGCGCCAGCAGCTCGGGGCCTAGCCAAGAGACCCAGTACTTC
CASSSGPSQETQYF
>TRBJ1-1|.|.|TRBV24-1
TGTGCCACCAGTGACCCCGGGAAGGACGAAGCTTTCTTT
CATSDPGKDEAFF
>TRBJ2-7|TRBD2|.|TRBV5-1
TGCGCCAGCAGCTCAGGACCCGGGACTAGCTACGAGCAGTACTTC
CASSSGPGTSYEQYF
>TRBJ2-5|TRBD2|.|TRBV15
TGTGCCACCAGCAGGGAAGTAGCGGGCCTCCAGGAGACCCAGTACTTC
CATSREVAGLQETQYF
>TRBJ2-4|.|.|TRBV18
TGTGCCAGCTCACCAGGGACCTTTGCCAAAAACATTCAGTACTTC
CASSPGTFAKNIQYF
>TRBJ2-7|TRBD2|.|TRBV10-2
TGCGCCAGCCGGGGGGGTAACTACGAGCAGTACTTC
CASRGGNYEQYF
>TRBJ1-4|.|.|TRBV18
TGTGCCAGCTCACCAGTCCGAGAAAAACTGTTTTTT
CASSPVREKLFF
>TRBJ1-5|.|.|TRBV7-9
TGTGCCAGCAGCCCCAGTATAGTGGGTCAGCCCCAGCATTTT
CASSPSIVGQPQHF
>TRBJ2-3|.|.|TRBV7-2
TGTGCCAGCAGCCCAGGGGGGAAAAAGACAGATACGCAGTATTTT
CASSPGGKKTDTQYF
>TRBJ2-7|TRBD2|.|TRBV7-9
TGTGCCAGCAGCCCTTCCGGGACTAAAATTGGGCAGTACTTC
CASSPSGTKIGQYF
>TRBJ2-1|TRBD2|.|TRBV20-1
TGCAGTGCTCAAACAGCGGGATACGAGCAGTTCTTC
CSAQTAGYEQFF
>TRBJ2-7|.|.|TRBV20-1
TGCAGTGCTAGAGCTCCGTCTGGGGAGTCCTACGAGCAGTACTTC
CSARAPSGESYEQYF
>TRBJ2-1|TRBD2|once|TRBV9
TGTGCCAGCAGCGTAGGAGTTCTAGCGGGAGTGCGTAATGAGCAGTTCTTC
CASSVGVLAGVRNEQFF
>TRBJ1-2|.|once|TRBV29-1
TGCAGCGTTGCTCCGACACTTTACTATGGCTACACCTTC
CSVAPTLYYGYTF
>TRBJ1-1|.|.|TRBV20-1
TGCAGTGCTAGAGATCAAAGGGGTAACACTGAAGCTTTCTTT
CSARDQRGNTEAFF
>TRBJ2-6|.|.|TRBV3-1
TGTGCCAGCAGCCAAGGACAAAACTCTGGGGCCAACGTCCTGACTTTC
CASSQGQNSGANVLTF
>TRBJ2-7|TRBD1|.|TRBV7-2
TGTGCCAGCAGTAGGGGGACAGCAGCCTACGAGCAGTACTTC
CASSRGTAAYEQYF